These T cell receptor beta chains were read from a single sample in a study of metastatic and nonmetastatic thyroid tumors. TCRdb re-called the PCR reads through MiXCR. The profile shows 60,000 or so clones, more than 3.5% of them singletons. Sequenced input: blood. These receptors came from a female donor with papillary thyroid cancer or a benign thyroid nodule (not recorded which). Some clones in this sample may be carry-over from other donors' samples. The conserved cysteine and the conserved F or W are not part of the CDR3 here. Size values are once, few and many counts, or a class for expanded clones, and some rows have none.

CDR3aa: ASSYDPSAIYEQY
j_gene: TRBJ2-7
abundance: .
v_gene: TRBV6-2/TRBV6-3

CDR3aa: ASSEAGALAYEQY
j_gene: TRBJ2-7
abundance: many
v_gene: TRBV2

CDR3aa: ASSLSGTETQY
j_gene: TRBJ2-5
abundance: few
v_gene: TRBV12-3/TRBV12-4

CDR3aa: ASSPPGRSDTQY
j_gene: TRBJ2-3
abundance: many
v_gene: TRBV7-2

CDR3aa: ASSKTGALSYEQY
j_gene: TRBJ2-7
abundance: many
v_gene: TRBV6-1

CDR3aa: SASRAGGTIYTGELF
j_gene: TRBJ2-2
abundance: few
v_gene: TRBV20-1

CDR3aa: ASSFSSYLSYEQY
j_gene: TRBJ2-7
abundance: many
v_gene: TRBV12-3/TRBV12-4

CDR3aa: ASSLFAGTYSGANVLT
j_gene: TRBJ2-6
abundance: .
v_gene: TRBV28

CDR3aa: ASSPSGSPSTDTQY
j_gene: TRBJ2-3
abundance: many
v_gene: TRBV19

CDR3aa: ASSPKQDSYQPQH
j_gene: TRBJ1-5
abundance: many
v_gene: TRBV4-1

CDR3aa: ASSLVAVYGYT
j_gene: TRBJ1-2
abundance: many
v_gene: TRBV28

CDR3aa: ASMGGSYTEAF
j_gene: TRBJ1-1
abundance: many
v_gene: TRBV6-1

CDR3aa: ASSQDPSGSGAYTGELF
j_gene: TRBJ2-2
abundance: many
v_gene: TRBV4-1

CDR3aa: ASSEAGSARLAVDA
j_gene: TRBJ2-7
abundance: .
v_gene: TRBV6-1

CDR3aa: ASSRDRGPETQY
j_gene: TRBJ2-5
abundance: many
v_gene: TRBV27

CDR3aa: ASSRTGAEAYEQY
j_gene: TRBJ2-7
abundance: many
v_gene: TRBV28

CDR3aa: ASTGTDTQY
j_gene: TRBJ2-3
abundance: many
v_gene: TRBV6-1

CDR3aa: ASGLVPWEDPNEQF
j_gene: TRBJ2-1
abundance: .
v_gene: TRBV12-5

CDR3aa: ASSFGMEGYT
j_gene: TRBJ1-2
abundance: many
v_gene: TRBV5-5

CDR3aa: ASSFMGGYT
j_gene: TRBJ1-2
abundance: many
v_gene: TRBV7-9

CDR3aa: ASSATSGGIYEQY
j_gene: TRBJ2-7
abundance: many
v_gene: TRBV6-1

CDR3aa: SAPVSAARDTQY
j_gene: TRBJ2-3
abundance: many
v_gene: TRBV20-1

CDR3aa: ASSLRGIGRFGTDTQY
j_gene: TRBJ2-3
abundance: few
v_gene: TRBV27

CDR3aa: SAKRGAHEQY
j_gene: TRBJ2-7
abundance: many
v_gene: TRBV29-1

CDR3aa: ASSLDHPQKEKLI
j_gene: TRBJ1-4
abundance: .
v_gene: TRBV12-3/TRBV12-4

CDR3aa: ASSYRTAGYEQY
j_gene: TRBJ2-7
abundance: few
v_gene: TRBV27

CDR3aa: ASSEYGVDTGELF
j_gene: TRBJ2-2
abundance: few
v_gene: TRBV6-1

CDR3aa: ASSMSGREVNEQF
j_gene: TRBJ2-1
abundance: many
v_gene: TRBV19

CDR3aa: SAPRQASTDTQY
j_gene: TRBJ2-3
abundance: many
v_gene: TRBV20-1

CDR3aa: SARPGTTGEKLF
j_gene: TRBJ1-4
abundance: .
v_gene: TRBV20-1

CDR3aa: SAKNGYT
j_gene: TRBJ1-2
abundance: many
v_gene: TRBV20-1

CDR3aa: ASSSGPYQETQY
j_gene: TRBJ2-5
abundance: many
v_gene: TRBV11-3

CDR3aa: ASSEGVGGDSQETQY
j_gene: TRBJ2-5
abundance: .
v_gene: TRBV28

CDR3aa: ASSSGTGGKETQY
j_gene: TRBJ2-5
abundance: many
v_gene: TRBV5-1

CDR3aa: ASSQTGREQY
j_gene: TRBJ2-7
abundance: few
v_gene: TRBV3-1

CDR3aa: ASSQVGWGVNTEAF
j_gene: TRBJ1-1
abundance: many
v_gene: TRBV4-1

CDR3aa: ASSPMGLAGGADTQY
j_gene: TRBJ2-3
abundance: many
v_gene: TRBV5-1

CDR3aa: ASSLGGQLIY
j_gene: TRBJ1-3
abundance: many
v_gene: TRBV7-8

CDR3aa: AISETGTGGRDGELF
j_gene: TRBJ2-2
abundance: many
v_gene: TRBV10-3

CDR3aa: ASSYSGQGAGAF
j_gene: TRBJ1-1
abundance: .
v_gene: TRBV6-2/TRBV6-3

CDR3aa: ASSILSGRTYEQY
j_gene: TRBJ2-7
abundance: many
v_gene: TRBV2

CDR3aa: AWSVSYEQY
j_gene: TRBJ2-7
abundance: many
v_gene: TRBV30